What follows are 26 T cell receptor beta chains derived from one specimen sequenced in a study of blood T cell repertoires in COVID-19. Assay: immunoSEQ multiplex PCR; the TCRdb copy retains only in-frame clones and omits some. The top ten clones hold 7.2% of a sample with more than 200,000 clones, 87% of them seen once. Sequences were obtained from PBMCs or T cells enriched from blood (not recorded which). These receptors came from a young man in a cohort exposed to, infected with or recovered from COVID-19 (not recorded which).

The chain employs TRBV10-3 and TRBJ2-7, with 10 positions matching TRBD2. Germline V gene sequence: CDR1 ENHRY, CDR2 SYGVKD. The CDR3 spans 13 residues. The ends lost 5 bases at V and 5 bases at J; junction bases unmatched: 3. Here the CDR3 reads CAISLAGGNEQYF. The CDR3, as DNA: TGTGCCATCAGTTTAGCGGGAGGTAACGAGCAGTACTTC.

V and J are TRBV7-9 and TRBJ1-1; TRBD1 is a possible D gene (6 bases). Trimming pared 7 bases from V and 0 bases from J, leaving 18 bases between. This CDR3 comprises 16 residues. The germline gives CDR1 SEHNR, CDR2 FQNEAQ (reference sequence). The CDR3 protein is CASTEQGKGMNTEAFF. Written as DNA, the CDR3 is TGTGCCAGCACTGAACAGGGCAAGGGCATGAACACTGAAGCTTTCTTT.

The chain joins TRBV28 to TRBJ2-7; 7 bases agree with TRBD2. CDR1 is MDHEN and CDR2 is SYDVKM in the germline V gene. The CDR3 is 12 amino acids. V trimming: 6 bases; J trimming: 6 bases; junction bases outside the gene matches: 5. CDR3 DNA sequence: TGTGCCAGCAGGACGGGAGGCCCCGAGCAGTACTTC. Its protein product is CASRTGGPEQYF. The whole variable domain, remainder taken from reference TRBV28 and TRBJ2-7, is DVKVTQSSRYLVKRTGEKVFLECVQDMDHENMFWYRQDPGLGLRLIYFSYDVKMKEKGDIPEGYSVSREKKERFSLILESASTNQTSMYLCASRTGGPEQYFGPGTRLTVT.

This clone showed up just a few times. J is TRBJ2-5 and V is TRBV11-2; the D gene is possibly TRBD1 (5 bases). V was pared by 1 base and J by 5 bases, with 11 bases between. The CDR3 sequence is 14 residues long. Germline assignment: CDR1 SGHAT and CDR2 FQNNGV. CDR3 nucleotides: TGTGCCAGCAGCTTAGCCCCAGGGTTGGAGACCCAGTACTTC. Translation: CASSLAPGLETQYF. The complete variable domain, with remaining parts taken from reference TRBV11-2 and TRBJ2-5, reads EAGVAQSPRYKIIEKRQSVAFWCNPISGHATLYWYQQILGQGPKLLIQFQNNGVVDDSQLPKDRFSAERLKGVDSTLKIQPAKLEDSAVYLCASSLAPGLETQYFGPGTRLLVL.

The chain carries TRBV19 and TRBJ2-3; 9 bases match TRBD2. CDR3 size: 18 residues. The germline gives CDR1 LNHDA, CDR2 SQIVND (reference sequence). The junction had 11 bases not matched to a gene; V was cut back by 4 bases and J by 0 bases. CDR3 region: CASSTLFSGRRSTDTQYF. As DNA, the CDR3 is TGTGCCAGTAGTACACTCTTCAGCGGGAGGCGTAGCACAGATACGCAGTATTTT. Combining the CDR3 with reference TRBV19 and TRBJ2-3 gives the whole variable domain DGGITQSPKYLFRKEGQNVTLSCEQNLNHDAMYWYRQDPGQGLRLIYYSQIVNDFQKGDIAEGYSVSREKKESFPLTVTSAQKNPTAFYLCASSTLFSGRRSTDTQYFGPGTRLTVL.

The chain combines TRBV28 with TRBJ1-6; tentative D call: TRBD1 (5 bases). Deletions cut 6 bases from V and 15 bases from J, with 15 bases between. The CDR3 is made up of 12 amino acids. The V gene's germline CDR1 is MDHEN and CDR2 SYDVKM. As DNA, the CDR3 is TGTGCCAGCAGCCGCGGGGCCCCGCACCTCCACTTT. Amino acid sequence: CASSRGAPHLHF.

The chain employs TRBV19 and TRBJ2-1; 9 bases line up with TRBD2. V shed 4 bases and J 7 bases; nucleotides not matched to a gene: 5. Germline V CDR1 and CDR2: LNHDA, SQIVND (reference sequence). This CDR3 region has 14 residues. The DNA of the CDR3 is TGTGCCAGTAGTACTAGCGGGGTCCAAAATGAGCAGTTCTTC. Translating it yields CASSTSGVQNEQFF.

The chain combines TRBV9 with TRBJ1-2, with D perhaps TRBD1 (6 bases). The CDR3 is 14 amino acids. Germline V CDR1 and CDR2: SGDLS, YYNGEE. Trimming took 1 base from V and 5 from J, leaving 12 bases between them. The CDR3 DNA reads TGTGCCAGCAGCGTATCACAGGGCTGGTATGGCTACACCTTC. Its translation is CASSVSQGWYGYTF. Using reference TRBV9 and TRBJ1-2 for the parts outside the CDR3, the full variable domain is DSGVTQTPKHLITATGQRVTLRCSPRSGDLSVYWYQQSLDQGLQFLIQYYNGEERAKGNILERFSAQQFPDLHSELNLSSLELGDSALYFCASSVSQGWYGYTFGSGTRLTVV.

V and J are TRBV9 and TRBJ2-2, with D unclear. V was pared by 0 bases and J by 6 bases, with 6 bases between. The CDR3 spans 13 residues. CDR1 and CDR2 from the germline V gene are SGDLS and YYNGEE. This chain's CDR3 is CASSVDLSGELFF. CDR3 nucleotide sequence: TGTGCCAGCAGCGTAGATCTTTCCGGGGAGCTGTTTTTT. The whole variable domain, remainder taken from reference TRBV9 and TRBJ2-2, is DSGVTQTPKHLITATGQRVTLRCSPRSGDLSVYWYQQSLDQGLQFLIQYYNGEERAKGNILERFSAQQFPDLHSELNLSSLELGDSALYFCASSVDLSGELFFGEGSRLTVL.

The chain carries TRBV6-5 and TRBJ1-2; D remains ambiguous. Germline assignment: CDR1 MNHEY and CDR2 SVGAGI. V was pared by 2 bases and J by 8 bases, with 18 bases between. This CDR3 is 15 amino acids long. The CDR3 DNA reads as TGTGCCAGCAGTTACACCCCTGGAGGCTCTATGGGCTACACCTTC. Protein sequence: CASSYTPGGSMGYTF.

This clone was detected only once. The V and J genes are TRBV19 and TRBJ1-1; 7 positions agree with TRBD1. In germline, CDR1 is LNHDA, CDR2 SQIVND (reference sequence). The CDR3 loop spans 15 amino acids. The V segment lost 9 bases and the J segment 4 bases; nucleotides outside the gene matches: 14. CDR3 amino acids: CASRKPTGEVTEAFF. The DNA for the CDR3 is TGTGCCAGCAGAAAGCCTACAGGGGAAGTCACTGAAGCTTTCTTT.

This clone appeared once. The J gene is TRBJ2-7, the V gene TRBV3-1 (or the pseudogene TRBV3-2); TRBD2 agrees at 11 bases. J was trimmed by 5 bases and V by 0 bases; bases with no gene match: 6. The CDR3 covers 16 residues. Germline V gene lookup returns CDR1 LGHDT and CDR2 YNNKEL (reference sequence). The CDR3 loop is CASSQDPTSGSDEQYF. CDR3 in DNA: TGTGCCAGCAGCCAAGATCCCACTAGCGGGAGCGACGAGCAGTACTTC.

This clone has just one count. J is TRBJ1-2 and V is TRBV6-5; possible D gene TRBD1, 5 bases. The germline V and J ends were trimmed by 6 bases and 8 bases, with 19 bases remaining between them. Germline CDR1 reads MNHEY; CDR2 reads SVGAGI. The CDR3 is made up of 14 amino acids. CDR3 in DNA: TGTGCCAGCAGGCTCAGACACCCCGGGGGGGGCTACACCTTC. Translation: CASRLRHPGGGYTF.

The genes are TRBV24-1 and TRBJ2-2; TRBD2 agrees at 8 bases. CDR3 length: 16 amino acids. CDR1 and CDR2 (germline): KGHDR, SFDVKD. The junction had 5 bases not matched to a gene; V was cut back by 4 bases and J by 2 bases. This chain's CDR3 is CATSEVSGSNTGELFF. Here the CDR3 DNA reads TGTGCCACCAGTGAGGTCAGCGGGAGTAACACCGGGGAGCTGTTTTTT.

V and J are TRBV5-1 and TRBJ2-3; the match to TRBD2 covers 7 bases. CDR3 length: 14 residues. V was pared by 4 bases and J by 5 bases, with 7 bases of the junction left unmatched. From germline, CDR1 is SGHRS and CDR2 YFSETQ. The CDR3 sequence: CASSPRLAGDTQYF. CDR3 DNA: TGCGCCAGCAGCCCCCGTTTAGCGGGAGATACGCAGTATTTT.

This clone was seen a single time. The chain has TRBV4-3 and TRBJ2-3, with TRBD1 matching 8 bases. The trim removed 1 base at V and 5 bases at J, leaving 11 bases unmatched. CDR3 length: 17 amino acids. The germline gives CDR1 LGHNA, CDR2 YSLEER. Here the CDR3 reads CASSQAVTGAQGDTQYF. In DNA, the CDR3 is TGCGCCAGCAGCCAAGCCGTGACAGGGGCCCAGGGAGATACGCAGTATTTT.

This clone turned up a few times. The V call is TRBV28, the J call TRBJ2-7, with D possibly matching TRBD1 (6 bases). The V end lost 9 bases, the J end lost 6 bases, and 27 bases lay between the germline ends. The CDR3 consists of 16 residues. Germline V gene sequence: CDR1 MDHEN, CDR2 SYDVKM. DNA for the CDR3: TGTGCCAGTCTCCGGGAACTCCCAGGGGCGTCTGGCGAGCAGTACTTC. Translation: CASLRELPGASGEQYF.

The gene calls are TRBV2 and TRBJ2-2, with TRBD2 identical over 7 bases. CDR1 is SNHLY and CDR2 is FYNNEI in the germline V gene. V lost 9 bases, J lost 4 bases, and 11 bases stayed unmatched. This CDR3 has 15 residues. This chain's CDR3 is CASRWVGGSTGELFF. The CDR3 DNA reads TGTGCCAGTCGGTGGGTGGGCGGGAGCACCGGGGAGCTGTTTTTT.

In DNA, the CDR3 is TGTGCCATCAGCGAGCCTCGCTCTGGAAACACCATATATTTT. Its translation: CAISEPRSGNTIYF. This chain links TRBV10-3 with TRBJ1-3; D remains unclear. Trimming took off 6 bases at V and 0 bases at J, with 9 bases between the two ends. The CDR3 sequence is 14 residues long. Germline V lookup: CDR1 ENHRY, CDR2 SYGVKD.

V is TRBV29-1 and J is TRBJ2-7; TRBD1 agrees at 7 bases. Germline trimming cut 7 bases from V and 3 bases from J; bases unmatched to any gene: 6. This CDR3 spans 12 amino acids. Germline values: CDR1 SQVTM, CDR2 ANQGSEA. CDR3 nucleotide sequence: TGCAGCGGTGGACAGGAGATCTACGAGCAGTACTTC. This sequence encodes CSGGQEIYEQYF.

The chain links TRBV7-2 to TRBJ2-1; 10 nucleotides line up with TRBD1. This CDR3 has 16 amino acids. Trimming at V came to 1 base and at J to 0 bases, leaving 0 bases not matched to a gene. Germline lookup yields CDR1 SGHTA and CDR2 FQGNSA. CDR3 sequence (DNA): TGTGCCAGCAGCTTAGGGACAGGGGGCTCCTACAATGAGCAGTTCTTC. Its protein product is CASSLGTGGSYNEQFF.

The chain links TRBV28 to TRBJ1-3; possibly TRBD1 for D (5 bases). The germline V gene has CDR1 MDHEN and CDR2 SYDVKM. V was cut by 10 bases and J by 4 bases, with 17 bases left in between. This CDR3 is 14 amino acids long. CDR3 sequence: CATARGWLGNTIYF. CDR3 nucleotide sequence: TGTGCCACCGCGCGGGGGTGGCTGGGAAACACCATATATTTT.

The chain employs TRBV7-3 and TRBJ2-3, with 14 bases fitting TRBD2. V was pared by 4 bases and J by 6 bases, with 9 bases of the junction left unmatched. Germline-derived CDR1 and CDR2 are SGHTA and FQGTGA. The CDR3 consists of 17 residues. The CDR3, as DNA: TGTGCCAGCAGCTCGATGGGACTAGCGGGAGCTATGGATACGCAGTATTTT. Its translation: CASSSMGLAGAMDTQYF.

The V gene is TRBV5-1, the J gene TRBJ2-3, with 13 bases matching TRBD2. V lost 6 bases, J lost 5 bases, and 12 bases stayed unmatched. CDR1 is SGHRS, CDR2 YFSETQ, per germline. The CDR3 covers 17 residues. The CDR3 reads CASKFRGWTSGRDTQYF. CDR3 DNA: TGCGCCAGCAAATTTAGAGGTTGGACTAGCGGGAGAGATACGCAGTATTTT.

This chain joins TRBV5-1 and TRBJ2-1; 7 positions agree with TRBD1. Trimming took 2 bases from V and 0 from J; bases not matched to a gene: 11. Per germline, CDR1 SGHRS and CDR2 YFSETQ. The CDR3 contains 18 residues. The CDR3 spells CASSFRYWDSYSYNEQFF. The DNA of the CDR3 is TGCGCCAGCAGCTTTCGGTACTGGGACAGCTACTCCTACAATGAGCAGTTCTTC.

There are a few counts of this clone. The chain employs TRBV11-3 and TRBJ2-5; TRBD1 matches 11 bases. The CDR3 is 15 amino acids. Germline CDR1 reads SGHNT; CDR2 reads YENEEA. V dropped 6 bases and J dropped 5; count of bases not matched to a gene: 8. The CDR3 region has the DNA TGTGCCAGCAGTTCCGGGACAGGGGGACGGGAGACCCAGTACTTC. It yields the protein CASSSGTGGRETQYF.